The clone carrying this TCR beta chain was counted a few times. Antigen: not known. The CDR3 does not close with the conserved phenylalanine or tryptophan, likely indicating a read error. Previously described methods and listed TCR primers were used for bulk TCR libraries. In TCRdb, the PCR reads were re-called with MiXCR into one record per CDR3 protein. The sample carries approximately 54,000 distinct CDR3 sequences, roughly a quarter recorded once. This sample was included in a study of molecular identifiers for immune sequencing clone quantification. Input for naive CD8 libraries was roughly 19,000 to 1,000,000 sorted cells; the RNA fraction used was 10%, 30% or 50%. CD8+CD4-CCR7+CD45RA+ cells were sorted as naive CD8 T cells. Study observations and caveats: Jurkat TCR RNA from one cell was spiked into fewer than 1.2 million naive cells, and it was reportedly detectable there.

This sequence was found in a human donor in good health. Some libraries in this study had Jurkat cell RNA spiked in. Sequences were obtained from naive CD8+ T cells from blood, with Jurkat cell RNA spiked in. Stated subset: FACS-sorted CD8+CD4-CCR7+CD45RA+ naive T cells.

The CDR3 nucleotides are TGTGCCACCAGTGACATAGGGGGAGGCACAGATACGCAGTATTCT. As protein: CATSDIGGGTDTQYS. The chain employs TRBV24-1 and TRBJ2-3, with D possibly TRBD1 on 6 matching bases. Per germline, CDR1 KGHDR and CDR2 SFDVKD. V shed 4 bases and J shed 1 base, with 11 bases lying between them. The CDR3 length is 15 residues.